These 26 T cell receptor beta chains were sequenced from one sample in a study of T cell responses to AZD1222 COVID-19 vaccine. Assay used: immunoSEQ multiplex PCR; TCRdb lists only in-frame clones, some missing. The sample holds around 120,000 clones, 75% to 90% seen once. Sequenced here: peripheral blood, sampled on day 0 of MenACWY control vaccination. The source is an adult in good health.

The chain links TRBV5-1 to TRBJ2-3; 11 bases are shared with TRBD2. This CDR3 comprises 15 residues. The V gene's germline CDR1 is SGHRS and CDR2 YFSETQ. J lost 2 bases, V lost 4 bases, and 3 bases had no gene match. This chain's CDR3 is CASSQLAGATDTQYF. The DNA of the CDR3 is TGCGCCAGCAGCCAACTAGCGGGAGCCACAGATACGCAGTATTTT.

CDR3 bases: TGTGCCAGCAGTTTTAAGAATTCACCCCTCCACTTT. It specifies CASSFKNSPLHF. The V call is TRBV12-3 or TRBV12-4, the J call TRBJ1-6, with D hard to call. CDR3 length equals 12 residues. V was trimmed by 3 bases and J by 7 bases, leaving 4 bases between them.

The chain uses TRBV11-3 and TRBJ2-1, with 7 nucleotides matching TRBD1. Trimming at V came to 5 bases and at J to 7 bases, leaving 8 bases not matched to a gene. From germline, CDR1 is SGHNT and CDR2 YENEEA. The length of the CDR3 is 14 residues. DNA for the CDR3: TGTGCCAGCAGCCGGGACAGCCTACAAAATGAGCAGTTCTTC. Its translation: CASSRDSLQNEQFF. The entire variable domain, with the rest obtained from reference TRBV11-3 and TRBJ2-1, is as follows: EAGVVQSPRYKIIEKKQPVAFWCNPISGHNTLYWYLQNLGQGPELLIRYENEEAVDDSQLPKDRFSAERLKGVDSTLKIQPAELGDSAVYLCASSRDSLQNEQFFGPGTRLTVL.

The genes are TRBV7-3 and TRBJ2-2, with D tentatively TRBD2 (5 bases). This CDR3 has 13 residues. Looked up from germline, CDR1 is SGHTA and CDR2 is FQGTGA. V lost 4 bases to trimming and J lost 3 bases, with 6 bases between them. DNA for the CDR3: TGTGCCAGCAGCTGGACTCACACCGGGGAGCTGTTTTTT. Protein sequence: CASSWTHTGELFF.

The chain is built from TRBV7-2 and TRBJ2-3, with no clear D. The V end lost 1 base, the J end lost 0 bases, and 11 bases lay between the germline ends. The CDR3 has 16 residues. The germline V gene encodes CDR1 SGHTA and CDR2 FQGNSA. The CDR3 region is CASSLVGGTSTDTQYF. CDR3 DNA sequence: TGTGCCAGCAGCTTAGTAGGCGGTACTAGCACAGATACGCAGTATTTT.

The chain has TRBV12-3 or TRBV12-4 and TRBJ2-7, with TRBD2 matching over 8 bases. This CDR3 is 13 amino acids long. V lost 8 bases, J lost 2 bases, and 5 bases stayed unmatched. CDR3 in amino acids: CASSRGGAYEQYF. The CDR3 DNA follows: TGTGCCAGCTCCCGGGGGGGGGCCTACGAGCAGTACTTC.

The rearrangement uses TRBV10-2 and TRBJ2-7, with D tentatively TRBD2 (6 bases). The CDR3 is made up of 14 amino acids. CDR1 and CDR2 (germline): WSHSY, SAAADI. V shed 5 bases and J shed 1 base, with 12 bases lying between them. CDR3 residues: CASSSGRESYEQYF. The CDR3 DNA follows: TGCGCCAGCAGTTCCGGCCGGGAGTCCTACGAGCAGTACTTC.

The genes are TRBV25-1 and TRBJ1-5; 7 bases are shared with TRBD1. The CDR3 extends over 17 amino acids. The germline V gene has CDR1 MGHDK and CDR2 SYGVNS. V was clipped by 2 bases and J by 3 bases; unmatched bases: 10. CDR3 nucleotide sequence: TGTGCCAGCAGTGAACCCCCGGACAGGCCCCCCAATCAGCCCCAGCATTTT. Translating it yields CASSEPPDRPPNQPQHF.

V usage is TRBV7-8 and J usage is TRBJ2-1; no firm D call. The V end was cut by 1 base, the J end by 5 bases, with 9 bases between. CDR3 length equals 14 residues. Germline CDR1 reads SGHVS; CDR2 reads FQNEAQ. CDR3 amino acids: CASSLGSRNNEQFF. CDR3 nucleotide sequence: TGTGCCAGCAGCTTAGGTTCTCGGAACAATGAGCAGTTCTTC.

V and J are TRBV20-1 and TRBJ1-1; D unresolved. Between the trimmed V and J ends, which lost 3 bases and 3 bases, there was a span of 11 bases. The germline V gene encodes CDR1 DFQATT and CDR2 SNEGSKA (reference sequence). The CDR3 has 13 amino acids. CDR3 in amino acids: CSASWVSDTEAFF. Here the CDR3 DNA reads TGCAGTGCTAGTTGGGTTAGTGACACTGAAGCTTTCTTT.

The chain combines TRBV2 with TRBJ2-7, with 7 bases matching TRBD2. The CDR3 has 15 residues. Trimming at V came to 6 bases and at J to 5 bases, leaving 13 bases not matched to a gene. The germline gives CDR1 SNHLY, CDR2 FYNNEI. The CDR3 loop is CASSDGGGRFDEQYF. DNA for the CDR3: TGTGCCAGCAGCGATGGGGGAGGGAGATTTGACGAGCAGTACTTC.

V is TRBV7-8 and J is TRBJ2-7, with D tentatively TRBD2 (6 bases). The germline V gene has CDR1 SGHVS and CDR2 FQNEAQ. The CDR3 sequence is 15 residues long. Trimming removed 5 bases at V and 4 bases at J, with 18 bases between. The CDR3 reads CASSRGGTGSYEQYF. The CDR3 coding sequence is TGTGCCAGCAGCCGAGGCGGGACGGGGAGTTACGAGCAGTACTTC.

The rearrangement joins TRBV2 to TRBJ2-7, with D hard to call. The length of the CDR3 is 14 residues. The germline CDR1 and CDR2 sequences are SNHLY and FYNNEI. The V end was cut by 4 bases, the J end by 5 bases, with 15 bases between. Here the CDR3 reads CASSVRVHPNEQYF. CDR3 coding DNA: TGTGCCAGCAGTGTTCGAGTACATCCCAACGAGCAGTACTTC. Full variable domain (outside the CDR3, taken from reference TRBV2 and TRBJ2-7): EPEVTQTPSHQVTQMGQEVILRCVPISNHLYFYWYRQILGQKVEFLVSFYNNEISEKSEIFDDQFSVERPDGSNFTLKIRSTKLEDSAMYFCASSVRVHPNEQYFGPGTRLTVT.

The V call is TRBV12-3 or TRBV12-4, the J call TRBJ1-2; the D gene is possibly TRBD1 (5 bases). The CDR3 extends over 13 amino acids. With 4 bases removed from V and 2 bases from J, the gap between germline ends came to 8 bases. CDR3 nucleotides: TGTGCCAGCAGTTCCGGGACCAACTATGGCTACACCTTC. Its translation is CASSSGTNYGYTF.

V usage is TRBV5-6 and J usage is TRBJ1-1; D perhaps matches TRBD1 (5 bases). The germline CDR1 and CDR2 sequences are SGHDT and YYEEEE. This CDR3 is 13 amino acids long. The germline V and J ends were trimmed by 4 bases and 6 bases, with 13 bases remaining between them. CDR3 sequence (DNA): TGTGCCAGCAGCCCTGCCGGGACCCCTGAAGCTTTCTTT. This gives the protein CASSPAGTPEAFF.

J is TRBJ2-4 and V is TRBV29-1; tentatively, D is TRBD2 (6 bases). The CDR3 length is 21 residues. The V gene's germline CDR1 is SQVTM and CDR2 ANQGSEA. V lost 0 bases to trimming and J lost 0 bases, with 27 bases between them. This CDR3 reads CSVEEPPGSGRPSSAKNIQYF. The CDR3 DNA follows: TGCAGCGTTGAAGAGCCCCCGGGTTCTGGGAGGCCCTCCTCAGCCAAAAACATTCAGTACTTC.

The rearrangement uses TRBV19 and TRBJ1-5; the D gene is possibly TRBD1 (5 bases). The V end was cut by 1 base, the J end by 6 bases, with 10 bases between. The CDR3 loop spans 14 amino acids. Germline V CDR1 and CDR2: LNHDA, SQIVND (reference sequence). In DNA, the CDR3 is TGTGCCAGTAGTATAGTAGCTGGGGGTCAGCCCCAGCATTTT. It is translated as CASSIVAGGQPQHF.

This clone was seen a few times. V gene TRBV27 combines with J gene TRBJ1-3; unclear D gene. Trimming took off 6 bases at V and 3 bases at J, with 15 bases between the two ends. The CDR3 runs 15 residues. The germline gives CDR1 MNHEY, CDR2 SMNVEV (reference sequence). The CDR3, as DNA: TGTGCCAGCAGCCCACTGGACGTTGGTGGAAACACCATATATTTT. This gives the protein CASSPLDVGGNTIYF.

The CDR3 DNA follows: TGCGCCAGCAGCTCCCCGGAGGCTAGCGGCCAGAACAATGAGCAGTTCTTC. Encoded protein: CASSSPEASGQNNEQFF. The chain couples TRBV5-1 to TRBJ2-1, with TRBD2 matching 7 bases. The CDR3 spans 17 residues. V trimming: 3 bases; J trimming: 5 bases; junction bases outside the gene matches: 14. Germline assignment: CDR1 SGHRS and CDR2 YFSETQ.

This chain links TRBV12-3 or TRBV12-4 with TRBJ1-2; the D is unclear. V dropped 5 bases and J dropped 8 bases, with 12 bases sitting between them. CDR3 length: 12 amino acids. The CDR3 reads CASSAATRGYTF. The DNA for the CDR3 is TGTGCCAGCAGTGCAGCGACTAGGGGCTACACCTTC.

V is TRBV14 and J is TRBJ2-7, with 8 bases fitting TRBD2. Germline CDR1 SGHDN, CDR2 FVKESK. The CDR3 runs 15 residues. V lost 1 base, J lost 2 bases, and 4 bases stayed unmatched. The CDR3 spells CASSQGGTRPYEQYF. As DNA, the CDR3 is TGTGCCAGCAGCCAAGGAGGGACTAGACCCTACGAGCAGTACTTC.

The CDR3 DNA reads TGTGCCAGCACTATAAGGGGGACTGAAGCTTTCTTT. Residues: CASTIRGTEAFF. V is TRBV28 and J is TRBJ1-1, with D possibly being TRBD1 (6 bases). This CDR3 spans 12 amino acids. V lost 7 bases, J lost 5 bases, and 11 bases lay in between. From germline, CDR1 is MDHEN and CDR2 SYDVKM.

This chain joins TRBV19 and TRBJ2-3; the D gene is possibly TRBD2 (6 bases). The germline gives CDR1 LNHDA, CDR2 SQIVND (reference sequence). The ends were cut back, 3 bases at V and 5 bases at J, with 12 bases in the middle. CDR3 length: 14 amino acids. This CDR3 is CASSITAGGDTQYF. CDR3 nucleotides: TGTGCCAGTAGTATTACAGCGGGTGGAGATACGCAGTATTTT.

This clone turned up a few times. The V gene is TRBV9, the J gene TRBJ1-2, with TRBD1 identical over 7 bases. Germline CDR1 and CDR2: SGDLS and YYNGEE. Losses at the gene ends were 0 bases for V and 7 bases for J; bases not matched to a gene: 3. There are 13 residues in the CDR3. In nucleotides, the CDR3 is TGTGCCAGCAGCGTAGCCCAGGGGGGTGGCTACACCTTC. Residues: CASSVAQGGGYTF.

This clone was picked up a small number of times. This specimen includes other DNA sequences encoding the same CDR3. V is TRBV6-2 or TRBV6-3 and J is TRBJ1-1; the D gene is possibly TRBD1 (5 bases). CDR3 length: 13 residues. With 2 bases removed from V and 3 bases from J, the gap between germline ends came to 7 bases. Per germline, CDR1 MNHEY and CDR2 SVGEGT. The CDR3 bases are TGTGCCAGCAGTTACGGGGGTTACACTGAAGCTTTCTTT. It is translated as CASSYGGYTEAFF.

The rearrangement links TRBV6-5 to TRBJ2-1, with a possible D match to TRBD2 (7 bases). In germline, CDR1 is MNHEY, CDR2 SVGAGI. This CDR3 region has 12 residues. V shed 7 bases and J shed 12 bases, with 16 bases lying between them. The CDR3 sequence is CASTTPGEGQFF. The CDR3 nucleotides are TGTGCCAGCACCACACCAGGGGAGGGGCAGTTCTTC.